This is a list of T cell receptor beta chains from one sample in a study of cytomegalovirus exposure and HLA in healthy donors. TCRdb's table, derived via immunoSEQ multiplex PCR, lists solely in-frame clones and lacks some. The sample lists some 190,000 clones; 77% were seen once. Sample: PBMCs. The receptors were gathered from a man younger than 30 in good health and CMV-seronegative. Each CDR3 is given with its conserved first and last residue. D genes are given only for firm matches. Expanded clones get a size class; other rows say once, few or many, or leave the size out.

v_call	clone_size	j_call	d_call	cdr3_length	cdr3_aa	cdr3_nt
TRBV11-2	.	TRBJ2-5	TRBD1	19	CASSPPPGQINWGQETQYF	TGTGCCAGCAGTCCTCCTCCGGGACAGATCAATTGGGGCCAAGAGACCCAGTACTTC
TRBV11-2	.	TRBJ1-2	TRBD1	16	CASSLRGQATIYGYTF	TGTGCCAGCAGCTTAAGGGGACAGGCGACGATCTATGGCTACACCTTC
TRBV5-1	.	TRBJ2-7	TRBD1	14	CASSGTGASYEQYF	TGCGCCAGCAGCGGAACAGGGGCCTCCTACGAGCAGTACTTC
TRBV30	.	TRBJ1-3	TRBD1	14	CAWRRDRSGNTIYF	TGTGCCTGGAGGAGGGACAGGTCTGGAAACACCATATATTTT
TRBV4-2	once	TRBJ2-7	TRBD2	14	CASSQRLATYEQYF	TGTGCCAGCAGCCAAAGACTAGCGACCTACGAGCAGTACTTC
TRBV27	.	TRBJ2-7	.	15	CASSLGLSLIYEQYF	TGTGCCAGCAGTTTAGGTCTATCACTGATTTACGAGCAGTACTTC
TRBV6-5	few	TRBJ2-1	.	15	CASSPDGNKGNEQFF	TGTGCCAGCAGCCCCGACGGGAACAAGGGAAATGAGCAGTTCTTC
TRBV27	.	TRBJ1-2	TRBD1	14	CASSSAGGSYGYTF	TGTGCCAGCAGTTCCGCAGGGGGCAGTTATGGCTACACCTTC
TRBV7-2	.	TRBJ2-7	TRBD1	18	CASSPRTGGVPSVYEQYF	TGTGCCAGCAGCCCCAGGACAGGGGGCGTTCCTAGCGTCTACGAGCAGTACTTC
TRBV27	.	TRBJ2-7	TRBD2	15	CASSDLVAGPYEQYF	TGTGCCAGCAGTGACTTAGTAGCGGGCCCCTACGAGCAGTACTTC
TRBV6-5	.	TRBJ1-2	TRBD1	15	CASSYKWGQPYGYTF	TGTGCCAGCAGTTACAAATGGGGACAGCCCTATGGCTACACCTTC
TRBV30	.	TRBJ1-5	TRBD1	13	CAWDRGSGQPQHF	TGTGCCTGGGACAGGGGGTCAGGTCAGCCCCAGCATTTT
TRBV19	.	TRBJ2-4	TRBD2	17	CASSIVSGALAKNIQYF	TGTGCCAGTAGTATAGTAAGCGGGGCCCTAGCCAAAAACATTCAGTACTTC
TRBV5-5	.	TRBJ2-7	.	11	CASSYTYEQYF	TGTGCCAGCAGCTACACCTACGAGCAGTACTTC
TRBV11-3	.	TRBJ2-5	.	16	CASSFYPGGLQETQYF	TGTGCCAGCAGCTTCTATCCGGGGGGCCTTCAAGAGACCCAGTACTTC
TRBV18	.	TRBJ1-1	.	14	CASSPLGENTEAFF	TGTGCCAGCTCACCGCTGGGAGAAAACACTGAAGCTTTCTTT
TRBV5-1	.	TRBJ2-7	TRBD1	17	CASSRGQGAGAINEQYF	TGCGCCAGCAGCCGGGGACAGGGGGCGGGTGCTATCAACGAGCAGTACTTC
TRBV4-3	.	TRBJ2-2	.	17	CASSQDFPPQGAGELFF	TGCGCCAGCAGCCAAGATTTTCCCCCACAGGGCGCCGGGGAGCTGTTTTTT
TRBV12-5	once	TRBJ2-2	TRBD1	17	CASGPRNLDRGTGELFF	TGTGCTAGTGGTCCCAGGAACTTGGACAGGGGCACCGGGGAGCTGTTTTTT
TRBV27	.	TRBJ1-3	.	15	CASSSQTGSGNTIYF	TGTGCCAGCAGTTCCCAGACAGGATCTGGAAACACCATATATTTT
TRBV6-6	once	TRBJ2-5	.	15	CASSYGQGGGETQYF	TGTGCCAGCAGTTACGGACAAGGGGGGGGAGAGACCCAGTACTTC
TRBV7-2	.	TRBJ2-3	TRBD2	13	CASSYLAADTQYF	TGTGCCAGCAGCTACCTAGCGGCAGATACGCAGTATTTT
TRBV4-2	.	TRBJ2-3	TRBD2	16	CASRKGPGGSTDTQYF	TGTGCCAGCAGAAAAGGGCCGGGGGGTAGCACAGATACGCAGTATTTT
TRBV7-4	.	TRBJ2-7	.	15	CASSSRQAPSYEQYF	TGTGCCAGCAGCTCCCGACAGGCCCCCTCCTACGAGCAGTACTTC
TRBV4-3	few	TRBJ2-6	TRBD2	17	CASSQARTSSGANVLTF	TGCGCCAGCAGCCAAGCCAGGACTAGTTCTGGGGCCAACGTCCTGACTTTC
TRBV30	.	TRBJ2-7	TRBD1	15	CAWSRGDRVTYEQYF	TGTGCCTGGAGCCGAGGGGACAGGGTAACCTACGAGCAGTACTTC
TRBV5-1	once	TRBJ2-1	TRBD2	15	CASSLTGLGAYEQFF	TGCGCCAGCAGCTTGACAGGACTAGGGGCCTATGAGCAGTTCTTC
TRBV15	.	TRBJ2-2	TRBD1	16	CATSRATGENTGELFF	TGTGCCACCAGCAGAGCAACAGGGGAGAACACCGGGGAGCTGTTTTTT
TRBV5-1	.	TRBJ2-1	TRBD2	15	CASSLAASGFNEQFF	TGCGCCAGCAGCTTGGCGGCTAGCGGGTTCAATGAGCAGTTCTTC
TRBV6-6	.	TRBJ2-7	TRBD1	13	CASSGTGSYEQYF	TGTGCCAGCTCCGGGACAGGCTCCTACGAGCAGTACTTC
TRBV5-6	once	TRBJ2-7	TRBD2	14	CASSFGGSSYEQYF	TGTGCCAGCAGCTTCGGCGGGAGCTCCTACGAGCAGTACTTC
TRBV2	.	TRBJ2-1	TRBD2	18	CASSAKEASGGPDNEQFF	TGTGCCAGCAGTGCAAAGGAGGCTAGCGGGGGGCCAGACAATGAGCAGTTCTTC
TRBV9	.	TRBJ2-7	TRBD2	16	CASSEVPSGSFYEQYF	TGTGCCAGCAGCGAGGTCCCTAGCGGGAGTTTCTACGAGCAGTACTTC
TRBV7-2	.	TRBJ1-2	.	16	CASSLTLVSGIYGYTF	TGTGCCAGCAGCTTAACCCTAGTAAGCGGAATCTATGGCTACACCTTC
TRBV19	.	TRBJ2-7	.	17	CASSMYFGAGASREQYF	TGTGCCAGTAGTATGTATTTCGGGGCAGGGGCTAGTCGCGAGCAGTACTTC
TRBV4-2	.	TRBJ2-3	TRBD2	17	CASSQGVAGFSTDTQYF	TGTGCCAGCAGCCAAGGTGTAGCGGGGTTCAGCACAGATACGCAGTATTTT
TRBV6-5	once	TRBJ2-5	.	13	CASRPYRDGTQYF	TGTGCCAGCAGACCTTACAGGGACGGGACCCAGTACTTC
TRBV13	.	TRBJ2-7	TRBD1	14	CASSYNRDSYEQYF	TGTGCCAGCAGTTATAACCGGGACAGTTACGAGCAGTACTTC
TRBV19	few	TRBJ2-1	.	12	CASSVGTPEQFF	TGTGCCAGTAGTGTAGGGACACCCGAGCAGTTCTTC
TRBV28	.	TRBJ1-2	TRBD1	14	CASSISPGQGPPTF	TGTGCCAGCAGTATCTCTCCGGGACAGGGGCCCCCCACCTTC
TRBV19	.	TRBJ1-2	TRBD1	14	CASSTRGRPRGYTF	TGTGCCAGTAGTACGAGGGGGCGCCCCAGAGGCTACACCTTC
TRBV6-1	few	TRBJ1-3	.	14	CASSERGAGNTIYF	TGTGCCAGCAGTGAACGGGGAGCTGGAAACACCATATATTTT
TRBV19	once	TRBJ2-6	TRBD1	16	CASSDRVVSGANVLTF	TGTGCCAGTAGTGACAGGGTGGTCTCTGGGGCCAACGTCCTGACTTTC
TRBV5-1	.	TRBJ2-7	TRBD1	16	CASSLGSGGYTYEQYF	TGCGCCAGCAGCTTGGGTTCAGGGGGCTACACCTACGAGCAGTACTTC
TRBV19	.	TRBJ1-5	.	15	CASRPVGASNQPQHF	TGTGCCAGTAGACCTGTGGGGGCTAGCAATCAGCCCCAGCATTTT